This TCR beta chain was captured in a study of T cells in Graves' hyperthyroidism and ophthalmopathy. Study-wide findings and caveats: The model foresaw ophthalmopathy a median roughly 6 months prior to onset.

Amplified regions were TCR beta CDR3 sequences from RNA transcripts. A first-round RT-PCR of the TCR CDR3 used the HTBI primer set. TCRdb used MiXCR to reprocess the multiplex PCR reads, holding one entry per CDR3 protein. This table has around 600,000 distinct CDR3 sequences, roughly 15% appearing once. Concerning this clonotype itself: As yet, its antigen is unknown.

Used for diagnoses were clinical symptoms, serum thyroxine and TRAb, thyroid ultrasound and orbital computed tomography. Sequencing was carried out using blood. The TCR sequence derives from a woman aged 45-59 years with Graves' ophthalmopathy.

CDR3 loop: CASSLYRTDGYTF. In DNA, the CDR3 is TGCGCCAGCAGCTTGTACAGGACCGATGGCTACACCTTC. The chain joins TRBV5-1 to TRBJ1-2; D may be TRBD1 (5 bases). Germline-derived CDR1 and CDR2 are SGHRS and YFSETQ. This CDR3 is 13 amino acids long. With 1 base removed from V and 6 bases from J, the gap between germline ends came to 10 bases.